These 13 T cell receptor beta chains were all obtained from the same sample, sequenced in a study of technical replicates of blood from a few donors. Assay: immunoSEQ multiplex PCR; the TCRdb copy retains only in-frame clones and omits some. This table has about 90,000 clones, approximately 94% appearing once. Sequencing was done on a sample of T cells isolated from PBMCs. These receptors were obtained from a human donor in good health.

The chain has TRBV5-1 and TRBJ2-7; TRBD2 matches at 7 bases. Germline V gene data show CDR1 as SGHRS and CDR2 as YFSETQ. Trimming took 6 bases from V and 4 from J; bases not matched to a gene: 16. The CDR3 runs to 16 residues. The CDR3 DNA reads TGCGCCAGCACCTGGGGGTCGGCGGGAGAGCTGTACGAGCAGTACTTC. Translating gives CASTWGSAGELYEQYF.

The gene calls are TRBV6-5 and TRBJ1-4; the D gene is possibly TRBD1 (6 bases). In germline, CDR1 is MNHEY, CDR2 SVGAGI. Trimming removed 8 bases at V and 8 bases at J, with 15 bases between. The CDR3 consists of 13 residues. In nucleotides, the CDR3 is TGTGCCAGCCAAAGGACAGTTGAGGAAAAACTGTTTTTT. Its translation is CASQRTVEEKLFF.

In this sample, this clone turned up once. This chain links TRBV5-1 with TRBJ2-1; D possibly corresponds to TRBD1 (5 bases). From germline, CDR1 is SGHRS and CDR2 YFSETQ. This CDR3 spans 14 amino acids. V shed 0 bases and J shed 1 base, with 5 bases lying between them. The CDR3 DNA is TGCGCCAGCAGCTTGGGACAGTCCTACAATGAGCAGTTCTTC. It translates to CASSLGQSYNEQFF.

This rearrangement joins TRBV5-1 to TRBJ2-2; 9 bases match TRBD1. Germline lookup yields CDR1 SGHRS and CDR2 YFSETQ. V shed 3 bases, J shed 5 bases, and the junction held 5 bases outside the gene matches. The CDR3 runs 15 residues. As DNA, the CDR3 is TGCGCCAGCAGCTCTTTGACAGGGGGGACCGGGGAGCTGTTTTTT. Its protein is CASSSLTGGTGELFF.

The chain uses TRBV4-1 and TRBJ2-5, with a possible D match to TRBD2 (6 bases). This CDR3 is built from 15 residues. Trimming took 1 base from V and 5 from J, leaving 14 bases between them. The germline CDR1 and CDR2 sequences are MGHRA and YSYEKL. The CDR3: CASSQGTTPTETQYF. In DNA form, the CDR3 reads TGCGCCAGCAGCCAAGGGACTACCCCTACGGAGACCCAGTACTTC.

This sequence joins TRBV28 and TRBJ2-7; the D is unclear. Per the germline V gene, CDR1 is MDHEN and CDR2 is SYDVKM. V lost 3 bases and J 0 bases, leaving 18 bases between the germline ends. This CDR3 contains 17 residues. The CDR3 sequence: CASSFPPRHGSSYEQYF. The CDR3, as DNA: TGTGCCAGCAGTTTCCCGCCGAGGCACGGGTCCTCCTACGAGCAGTACTTC.

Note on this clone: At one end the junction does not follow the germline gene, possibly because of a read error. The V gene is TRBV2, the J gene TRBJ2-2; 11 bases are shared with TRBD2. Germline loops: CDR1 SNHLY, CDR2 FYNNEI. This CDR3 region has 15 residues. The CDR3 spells CASRPTSGNAGELFF. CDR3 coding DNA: TGTGCCAGCAGGCCGACTAGCGGGAACGCCGGGGAGCTGTTTTTT.

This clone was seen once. This CDR3 is CASSMGGQYSNQPQHF. The CDR3 DNA sequence: TGTGCCAGTAGTATGGGGGGACAGTATAGCAATCAGCCCCAGCATTTT. The gene calls are TRBV19 and TRBJ1-5, with 7 bases identical to TRBD1. The CDR3 is made up of 16 amino acids. Losses at the gene ends were 3 bases for V and 0 bases for J; bases not matched to a gene: 5. The germline gives CDR1 LNHDA, CDR2 SQIVND (reference sequence).

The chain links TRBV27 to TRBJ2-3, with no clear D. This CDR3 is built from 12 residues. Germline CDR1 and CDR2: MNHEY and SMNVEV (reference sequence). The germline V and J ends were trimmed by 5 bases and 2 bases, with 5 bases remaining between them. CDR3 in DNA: TGTGCCAGCAGTCCTCCCACAGATACGCAGTATTTT. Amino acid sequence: CASSPPTDTQYF.

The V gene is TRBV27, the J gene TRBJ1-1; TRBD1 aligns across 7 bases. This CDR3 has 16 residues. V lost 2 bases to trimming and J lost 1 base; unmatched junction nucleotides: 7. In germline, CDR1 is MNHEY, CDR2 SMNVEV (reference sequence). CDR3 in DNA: TGTGCCAGCAGTTTAGGTAGGGGGCGGCCGAACACTGAAGCTTTCTTT. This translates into CASSLGRGRPNTEAFF.

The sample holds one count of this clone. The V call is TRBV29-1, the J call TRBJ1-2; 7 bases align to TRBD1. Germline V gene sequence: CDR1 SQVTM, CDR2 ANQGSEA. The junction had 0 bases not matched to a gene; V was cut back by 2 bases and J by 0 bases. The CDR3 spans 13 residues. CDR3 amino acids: CSVETGANYGYTF. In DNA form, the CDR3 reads TGCAGCGTTGAAACAGGGGCTAACTATGGCTACACCTTC.

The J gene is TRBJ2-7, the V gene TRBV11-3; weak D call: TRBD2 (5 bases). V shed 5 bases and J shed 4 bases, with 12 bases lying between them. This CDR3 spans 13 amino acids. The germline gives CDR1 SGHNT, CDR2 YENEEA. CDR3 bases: TGTGCCAGCAGCCCGCTTGAGGGATACGAGCAGTACTTC. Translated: CASSPLEGYEQYF. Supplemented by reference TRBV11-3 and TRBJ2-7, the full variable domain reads EAGVVQSPRYKIIEKKQPVAFWCNPISGHNTLYWYLQNLGQGPELLIRYENEEAVDDSQLPKDRFSAERLKGVDSTLKIQPAELGDSAVYLCASSPLEGYEQYFGPGTRLTVT.

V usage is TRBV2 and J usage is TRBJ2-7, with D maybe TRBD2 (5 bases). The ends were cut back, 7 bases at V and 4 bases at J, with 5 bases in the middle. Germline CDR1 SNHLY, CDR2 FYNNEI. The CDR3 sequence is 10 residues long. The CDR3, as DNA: TGTGCCAGCACGGGATACGAGCAGTACTTC. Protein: CASTGYEQYF.